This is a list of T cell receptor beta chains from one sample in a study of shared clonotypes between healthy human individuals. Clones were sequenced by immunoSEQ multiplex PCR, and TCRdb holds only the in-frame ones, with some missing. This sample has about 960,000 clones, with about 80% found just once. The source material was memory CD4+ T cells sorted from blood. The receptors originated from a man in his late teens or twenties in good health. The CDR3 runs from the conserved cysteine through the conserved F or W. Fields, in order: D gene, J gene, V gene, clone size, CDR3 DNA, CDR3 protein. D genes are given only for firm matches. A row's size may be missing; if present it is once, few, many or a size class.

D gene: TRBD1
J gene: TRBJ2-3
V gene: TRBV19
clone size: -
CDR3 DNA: TGTGCCAGTAGGGCGACAGGGGGTAGTAGCACAGATACGCAGTATTTT
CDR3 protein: CASRATGGSSTDTQYF

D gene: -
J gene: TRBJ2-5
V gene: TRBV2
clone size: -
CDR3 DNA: TGTGCCAGCAGTGGGGTAGAGACCCAGTACTTC
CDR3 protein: CASSGVETQYF

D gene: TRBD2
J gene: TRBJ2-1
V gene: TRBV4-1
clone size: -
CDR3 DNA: TGCGCCAGCAGCCACTTGACTAGCGGGGGAAAAAGGGACAATGAGCAGTTCTTC
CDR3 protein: CASSHLTSGGKRDNEQFF

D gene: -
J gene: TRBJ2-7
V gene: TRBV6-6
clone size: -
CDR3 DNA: TGTGCCAGCAGTTCCGGACCGGGGGAGCAGTACTTC
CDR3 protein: CASSSGPGEQYF

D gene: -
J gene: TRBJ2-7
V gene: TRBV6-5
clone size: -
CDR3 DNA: TGTGCCAGCAGTACTAGCCCCAGGTATAACGAGCAGTACTTC
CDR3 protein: CASSTSPRYNEQYF

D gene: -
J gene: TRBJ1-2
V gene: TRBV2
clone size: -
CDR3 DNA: TGTGCCAGCACACAGGCATTCTATGGCTACACCTTC
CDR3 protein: CASTQAFYGYTF

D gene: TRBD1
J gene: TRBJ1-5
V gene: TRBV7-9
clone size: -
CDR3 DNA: TGTGCCAGCAGCGCGACAGGGGATAGTCAGCCCCAGCATTTT
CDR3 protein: CASSATGDSQPQHF

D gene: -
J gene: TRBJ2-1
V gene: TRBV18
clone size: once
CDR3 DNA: TGTGCCAGCTCACCACCGTCGGGAGTGCATAATGAGCAGTTCTTC
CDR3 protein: CASSPPSGVHNEQFF

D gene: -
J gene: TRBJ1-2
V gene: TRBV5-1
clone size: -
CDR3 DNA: TGCGCCAGCAGCTTGACATCCATGGACTATGGCTACACCTTC
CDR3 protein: CASSLTSMDYGYTF

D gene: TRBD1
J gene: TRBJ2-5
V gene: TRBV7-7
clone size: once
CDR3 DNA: TGTGCTAGCAGCCCAACCGGGACAGGGGTGGAGACCCAGTACTTC
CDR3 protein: CASSPTGTGVETQYF

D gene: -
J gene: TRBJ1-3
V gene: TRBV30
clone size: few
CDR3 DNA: TGTGCCTGGAGTGTTTCAGGACGCTCTGGAAACACCATATATTTT
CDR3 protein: CAWSVSGRSGNTIYF

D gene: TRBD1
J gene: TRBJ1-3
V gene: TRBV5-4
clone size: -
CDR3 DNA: TGTGCCAGCAGCTTAGGGGACAGGGGGCAAGGAAACACCATATATTTT
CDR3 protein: CASSLGDRGQGNTIYF

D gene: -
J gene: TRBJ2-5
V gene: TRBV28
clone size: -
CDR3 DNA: TGTGCCAGCAGGGGAGGACGACGAGAGACCCAGTACTTC
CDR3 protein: CASRGGRRETQYF

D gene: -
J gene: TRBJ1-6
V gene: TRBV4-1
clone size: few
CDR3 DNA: TGCGCCAGCAGCCAAGAGGGCGACTTACCCCTCCACTTT
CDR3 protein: CASSQEGDLPLHF

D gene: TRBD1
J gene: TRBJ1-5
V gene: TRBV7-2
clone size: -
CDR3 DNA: TGTGCCAGCAGTTTCTACAGGGGGCAGCCCCAGCATTTT
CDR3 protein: CASSFYRGQPQHF

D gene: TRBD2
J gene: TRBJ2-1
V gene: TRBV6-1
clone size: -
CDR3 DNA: TGTGCCAGCAGTGAAGCCGGCGGGAGGGCCCTCAATGAGCAGTTCTTC
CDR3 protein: CASSEAGGRALNEQFF

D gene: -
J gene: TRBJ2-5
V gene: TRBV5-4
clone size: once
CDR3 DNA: TGTGCCAGCAGCTCCTCCGGGACCTTGAAAGAGACCCAGTACTTC
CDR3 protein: CASSSSGTLKETQYF

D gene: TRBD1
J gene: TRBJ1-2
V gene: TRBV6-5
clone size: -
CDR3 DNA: TGTGCCAGCAGTAGGGTGACAGGGGTAGGCTATGGCTACACCTTC
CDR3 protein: CASSRVTGVGYGYTF

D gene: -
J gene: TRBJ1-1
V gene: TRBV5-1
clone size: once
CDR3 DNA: TGCGCCAGCAGCTTCGCCAGTGACACTGAAGCTTTCTTT
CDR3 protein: CASSFASDTEAFF

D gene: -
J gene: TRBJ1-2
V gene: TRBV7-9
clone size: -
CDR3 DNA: TGTGCCAGCAGCAAATCGACGGGTCTTAGTTTACGAGGCTACACCTTC
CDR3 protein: CASSKSTGLSLRGYTF

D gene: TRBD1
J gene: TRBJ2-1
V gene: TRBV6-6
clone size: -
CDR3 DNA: TGTGCCAGCAGCAGAGGACAGGGACCCTACAATGAGCAGTTCTTC
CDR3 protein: CASSRGQGPYNEQFF

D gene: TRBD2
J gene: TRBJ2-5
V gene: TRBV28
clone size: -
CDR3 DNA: TGTGCCAGCAGCGCTAGCGGGAGGCCCTGGGAGACCCAGTACTTC
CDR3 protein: CASSASGRPWETQYF

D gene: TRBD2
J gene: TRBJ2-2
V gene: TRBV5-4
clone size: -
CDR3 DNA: TGTGCCAGCAGCAGAGCTAGCGGGAACACCGGGGAGCTGTTTTTT
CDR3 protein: CASSRASGNTGELFF

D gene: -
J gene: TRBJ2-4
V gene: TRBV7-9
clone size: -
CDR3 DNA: TGTGCCAGCAGCTTACTTCTAGCCAAAAACATTCAGTACTTC
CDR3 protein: CASSLLLAKNIQYF

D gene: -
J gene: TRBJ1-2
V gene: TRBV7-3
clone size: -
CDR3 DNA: TGTGCCAGCAGCCTCGACGGCTATGGCTACACCTTC
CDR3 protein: CASSLDGYGYTF

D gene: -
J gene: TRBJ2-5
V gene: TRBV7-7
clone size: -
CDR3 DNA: TGTGCTAGCAGCTTAGTGGGTGGGGCGACCCAAGAGACCCAGTACTTC
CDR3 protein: CASSLVGGATQETQYF

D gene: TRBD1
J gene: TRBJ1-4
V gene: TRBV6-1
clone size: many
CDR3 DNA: TGTGCCACCAGGGGGGGAAAGGGTGAAAAACTGTTTTTT
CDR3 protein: CATRGGKGEKLFF

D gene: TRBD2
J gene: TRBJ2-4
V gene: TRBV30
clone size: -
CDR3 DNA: TGTGCCTGGAGTGTAAGGTCAGCGGGAGGGCCGGGGGCCAAAAACATTCAGTACTTC
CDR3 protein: CAWSVRSAGGPGAKNIQYF

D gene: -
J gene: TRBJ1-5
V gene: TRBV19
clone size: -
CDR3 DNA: TGTGCCAGTAGTATACCGGGAGACCGCAATCAGCCCCAGCATTTT
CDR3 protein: CASSIPGDRNQPQHF

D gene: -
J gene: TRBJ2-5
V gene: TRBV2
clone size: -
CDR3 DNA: TGTGCCAGCTCTGGGAATTCGGGCGGAGAGACCCAGTACTTC
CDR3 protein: CASSGNSGGETQYF

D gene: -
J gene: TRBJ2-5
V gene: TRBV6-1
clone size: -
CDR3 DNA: TGTGCCAGCAGTGATATCCGGGAACAAGAGACCCAGTACTTC
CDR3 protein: CASSDIREQETQYF

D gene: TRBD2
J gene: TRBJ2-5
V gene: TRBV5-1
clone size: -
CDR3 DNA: TGCGCCAGCAGCCCCGGGGGGGCAAGAGAGACCCAGTACTTC
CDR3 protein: CASSPGGARETQYF

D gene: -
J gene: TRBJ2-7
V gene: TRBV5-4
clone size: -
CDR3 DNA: TGTGCCAGCAGCTTGGGTGGTGGCAGGGTCAACGAGCAGTACTTC
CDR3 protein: CASSLGGGRVNEQYF

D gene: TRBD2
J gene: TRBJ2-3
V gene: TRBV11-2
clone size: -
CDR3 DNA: TGTGCCAGCAGCCGGACTAGCGGGGGTACAGATACGCAGTATTTT
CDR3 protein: CASSRTSGGTDTQYF

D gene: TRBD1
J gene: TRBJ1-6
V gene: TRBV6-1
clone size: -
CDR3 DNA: TGTGCCAGCAGTGAGGCTGGGACAGGCATCTTTTCCTATAATTCACCCCTCCACTTT
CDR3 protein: CASSEAGTGIFSYNSPLHF

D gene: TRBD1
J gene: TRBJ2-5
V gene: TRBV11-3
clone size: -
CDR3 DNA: TGTGCCAGCAGCTTTGGTCAGGGGGAGAGAAAGACCCAGTACTTC
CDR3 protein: CASSFGQGERKTQYF